The TCR beta chain under discussion was sequenced for a study of T cells in Graves' hyperthyroidism and ophthalmopathy (dated by TCRdb to between 2018 and 2020). About the study as a whole: Peripheral blood was sampled at the time of initial diagnosis, prior to any treatment. In addition, the study compared T-cell repertoires in thyroid tissue and in blood from about six Graves' hyperthyroidism patients. Prospective prediction of ophthalmopathy was tested in an independent validation cohort of some 20 hyperthyroidism patients and 17 patients who later progressed to ophthalmopathy. The approximately 100 discovery patients were randomly divided into training and test sets at a 7:3 ratio. Following sampling, methimazole starting at 30 mg daily was given to hyperthyroidism patients, and high-dose intravenous methylprednisolone was given to ophthalmopathy patients. According to the paper, TCR Vbeta CDR3 sequencing was carried out on over 130 peripheral blood samples, which came from fewer than 50 ophthalmopathy, around 74 hyperthyroidism and some 17 progressor patients. To identify distinguishing TCR V-J signatures, a discovery cohort of around 100 patients was used, comprising 43 with Graves' ophthalmopathy and around 60 with stable Graves' hyperthyroidism.

Amplification of TCR beta CDR3 regions was carried out from RNA transcripts. The TCR CDR3 was subjected to a first round of RT-PCR using the HTBI primer set and the Qiagen OneStep RT-PCR kit. The libraries were constructed in a second round of multiplex PCR and then size-selected and purified. Sequencing of the libraries was done on an Illumina HiSeq2000 using paired-end 100 bp reads. The paper's data handling went like this. SOAPnuke was used to process the raw data, throwing out any read that contained adapters or uncalled bases, had a mean Phred below 15, or lacked an exact constant-primer or identifier match. High-quality paired reads were merged with COPE v1.2.5, and unique nucleotide sequences were defined as clonotypes. Clonotypes were aligned to IMGT TRBV, TRBD and TRBJ reference segments using MiTCR v1.1. The analysis was restricted to V-J combinations with a frequency above 0.0001, which together covered about 99% of the repertoires. The TCS score was defined as the ratio of F50 (clonal expansion) to E x V (chaos), calculated using BLOSUM62-based TCRdist between CDR3 peptides within each V-J. Welch's t-statistics and random forest reduced just over 500 V-J features to 10 to 15, which were used in a naive Bayes classifier (R e1071). The raw public reads went through TCRdb reprocessing: fastp at Q25, MiXCR clone calling, in-frame beta chains kept. Duplicate CDR3 protein sequences are folded into a single record with the most common DNA and genes. The V and J calls and clone size come from TCRdb's table, not from the authors' own analysis. The sample includes about 590,000 distinct CDR3 sequences, with approximately 15% observed a single time. The ten largest clones capture less than 9.5% of the sample.

A patient counted as having stable Graves' hyperthyroidism if no progression to ophthalmopathy occurred over 18 months of follow-up. Hyperthyroidism patients were newly diagnosed, had a disease duration of under 2 months, and were aged 18 to 65 years. Exclusion was applied to patients with uncontrolled infections, other autoimmune diseases, pregnancy or lactation. Diagnoses were based on clinical symptoms, serum thyroxine and TRAb, thyroid ultrasound and orbital computed tomography. PBMCs were separated from roughly 10 ml of fresh peripheral blood using Ficoll-Paque density gradient centrifugation. Total RNA was extracted with Trizol reagent, and quality was checked on an Agilent 2100 Bioanalyzer. This clonotype was detected ten times or more. The antigen it recognizes is unknown. No base quality values were provided; no much bigger clone lies one nucleotide off. Broader findings and caveats from the paper: In validation, the model predicted progression to ophthalmopathy a median of roughly 6.1 months before onset, with roughly 71% sensitivity and about 72% specificity. Sample size was not statistically predetermined, and investigators were not blinded to group allocation. In cross-validation, a model built on a 13 V-J signature told ophthalmopathy apart from stable hyperthyroidism with 87.88% sensitivity and roughly 82% specificity, and in testing the same model reached 80%/75%. Most expanded thyroid clonotypes (frequency above 0.001) were also found in blood, which suggests that blood repertoires may mirror thyroid immune responses.

Via the germline V gene, CDR1 is SGHTA and CDR2 FQGNSA. From cysteine to phenylalanine, the CDR3 is 15 amino acids long. Only the CDR3 portion is preserved as DNA: 45 bases, with reading frame beginning at the first base. The V and J ends are trimmed by 0 bases and 3 bases, leaving 8 bases between them. The sequence derives from a woman in her 30s with Graves' hyperthyroidism. The chain is made from TRBV7-2 and TRBJ2-2, with TRBD1 as a weak D call on 5 bases. The sequencing input was blood. The DNA reads TGTGCCAGCAGCTTAGCAGGGGCAGACACCGGGGAGCTGTTTTTT. Translated, this is CASSLAGADTGELFF.